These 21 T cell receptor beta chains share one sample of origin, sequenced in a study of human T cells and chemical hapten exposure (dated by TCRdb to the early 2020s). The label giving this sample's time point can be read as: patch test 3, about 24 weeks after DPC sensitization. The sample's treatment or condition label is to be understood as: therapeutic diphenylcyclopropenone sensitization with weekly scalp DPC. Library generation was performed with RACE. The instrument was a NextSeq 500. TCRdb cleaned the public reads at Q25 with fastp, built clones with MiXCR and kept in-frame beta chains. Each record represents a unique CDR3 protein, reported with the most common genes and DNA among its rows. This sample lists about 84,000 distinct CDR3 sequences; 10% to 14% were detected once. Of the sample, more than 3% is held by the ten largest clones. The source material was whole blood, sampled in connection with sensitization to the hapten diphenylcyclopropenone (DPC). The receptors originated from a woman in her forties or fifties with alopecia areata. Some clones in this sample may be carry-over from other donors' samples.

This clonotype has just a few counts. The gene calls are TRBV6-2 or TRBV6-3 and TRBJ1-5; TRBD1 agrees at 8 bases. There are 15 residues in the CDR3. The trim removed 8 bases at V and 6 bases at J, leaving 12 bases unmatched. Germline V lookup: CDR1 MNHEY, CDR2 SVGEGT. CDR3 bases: TGTGCCAGCGGGGGACTGGACAGGGTTTTTCAGCCCCAGCATTTT. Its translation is CASGGLDRVFQPQHF.

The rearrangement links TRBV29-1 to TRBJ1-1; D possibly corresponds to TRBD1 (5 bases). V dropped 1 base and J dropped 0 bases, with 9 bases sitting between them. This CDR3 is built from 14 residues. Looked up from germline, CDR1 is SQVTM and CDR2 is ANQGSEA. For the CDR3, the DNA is TGCAGCGTTGAAGTGCAGGGATTGAACACTGAAGCTTTCTTT. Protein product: CSVEVQGLNTEAFF. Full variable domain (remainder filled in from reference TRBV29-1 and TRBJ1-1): SAVISQKPSRDICQRGTSLTIQCQVDSQVTMMFWYRQQPGQSLTLIATANQGSEATYESGFVIDKFPISRPNLTFSTLTVSNMSPEDSSIYLCSVEVQGLNTEAFFGQGTRLTVV.

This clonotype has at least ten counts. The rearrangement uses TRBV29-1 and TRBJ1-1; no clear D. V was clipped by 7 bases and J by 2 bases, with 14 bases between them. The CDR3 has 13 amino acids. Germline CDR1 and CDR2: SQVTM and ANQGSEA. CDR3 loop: CSAPFQPNTEAFF. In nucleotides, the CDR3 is TGCAGCGCCCCTTTCCAACCTAACACTGAAGCTTTCTTT.

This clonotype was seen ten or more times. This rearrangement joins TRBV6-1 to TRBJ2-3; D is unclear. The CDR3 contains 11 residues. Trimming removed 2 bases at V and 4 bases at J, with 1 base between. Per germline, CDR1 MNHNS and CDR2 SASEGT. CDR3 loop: CASSEPDTQYF. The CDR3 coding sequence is TGTGCCAGCAGTGAACCAGATACGCAGTATTTT.

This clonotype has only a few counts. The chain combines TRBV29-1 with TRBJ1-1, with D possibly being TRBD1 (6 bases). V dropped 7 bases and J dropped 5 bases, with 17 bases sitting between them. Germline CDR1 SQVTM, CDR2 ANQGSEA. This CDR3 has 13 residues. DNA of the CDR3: TGCAGCGCGACAGGAGGGGGTGGAACTGAAGCTTTCTTT. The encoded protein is CSATGGGGTEAFF. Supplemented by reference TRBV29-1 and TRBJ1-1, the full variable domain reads SAVISQKPSRDICQRGTSLTIQCQVDSQVTMMFWYRQQPGQSLTLIATANQGSEATYESGFVIDKFPISRPNLTFSTLTVSNMSPEDSSIYLCSATGGGGTEAFFGQGTRLTVV.

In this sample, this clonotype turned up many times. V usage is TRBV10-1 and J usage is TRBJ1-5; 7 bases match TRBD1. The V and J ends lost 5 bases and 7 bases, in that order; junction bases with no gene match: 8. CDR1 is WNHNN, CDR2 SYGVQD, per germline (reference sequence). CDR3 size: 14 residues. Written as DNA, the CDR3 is TGCGCCAGCAGTACGCGACAGGGAAAGCAGCCCCAGCATTTT. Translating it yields CASSTRQGKQPQHF.

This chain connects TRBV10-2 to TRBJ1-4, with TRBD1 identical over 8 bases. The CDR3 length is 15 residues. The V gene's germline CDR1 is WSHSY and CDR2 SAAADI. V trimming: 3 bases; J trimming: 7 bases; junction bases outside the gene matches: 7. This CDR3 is CASSEQTGGSEKLFF. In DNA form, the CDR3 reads TGCGCCAGCAGTGAACAAACAGGGGGAAGTGAAAAACTGTTTTTT.

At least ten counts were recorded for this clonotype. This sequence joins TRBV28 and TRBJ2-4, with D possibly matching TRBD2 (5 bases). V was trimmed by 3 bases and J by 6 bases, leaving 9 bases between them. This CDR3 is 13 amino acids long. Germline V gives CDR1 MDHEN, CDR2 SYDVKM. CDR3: CASSFGGPNIQYF. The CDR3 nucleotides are TGTGCCAGCAGTTTCGGCGGGCCAAACATTCAGTACTTC.

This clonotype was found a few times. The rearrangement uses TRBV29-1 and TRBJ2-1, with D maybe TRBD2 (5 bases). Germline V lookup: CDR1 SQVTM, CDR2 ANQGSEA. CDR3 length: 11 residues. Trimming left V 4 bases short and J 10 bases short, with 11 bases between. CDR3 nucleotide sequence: TGCAGCGTTGGCTCGGGCGGGGAGCAGTTCTTC. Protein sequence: CSVGSGGEQFF.

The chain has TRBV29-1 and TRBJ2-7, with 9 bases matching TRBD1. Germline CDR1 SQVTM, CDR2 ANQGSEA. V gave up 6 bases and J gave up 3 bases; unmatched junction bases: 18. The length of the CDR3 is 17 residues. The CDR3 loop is CSVRLPPGQGRGYEQYF. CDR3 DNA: TGCAGCGTCCGCCTGCCGCCGGGACAGGGAAGGGGCTACGAGCAGTACTTC.

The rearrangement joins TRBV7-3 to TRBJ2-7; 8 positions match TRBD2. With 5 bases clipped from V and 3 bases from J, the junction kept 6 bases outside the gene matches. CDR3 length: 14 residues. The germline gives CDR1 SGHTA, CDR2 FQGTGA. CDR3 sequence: CASSPGGTNYEQYF. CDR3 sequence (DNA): TGTGCCAGCAGCCCGGGGGGGACTAACTACGAGCAGTACTTC.

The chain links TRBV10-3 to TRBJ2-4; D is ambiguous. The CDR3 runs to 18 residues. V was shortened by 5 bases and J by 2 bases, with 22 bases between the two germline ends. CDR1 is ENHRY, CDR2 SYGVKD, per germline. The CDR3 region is CAISPRFLRSETKNIQYF. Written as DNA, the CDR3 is TGTGCCATCAGTCCGAGATTTTTGCGGAGCGAAACCAAAAACATTCAGTACTTC.

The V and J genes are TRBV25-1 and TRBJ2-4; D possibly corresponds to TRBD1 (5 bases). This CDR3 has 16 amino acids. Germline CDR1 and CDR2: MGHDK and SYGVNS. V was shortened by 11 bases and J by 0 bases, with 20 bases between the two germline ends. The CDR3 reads CAVGDSKLLAKNIQYF. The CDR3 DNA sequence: TGTGCCGTCGGAGACAGCAAATTACTAGCCAAAAACATTCAGTACTTC. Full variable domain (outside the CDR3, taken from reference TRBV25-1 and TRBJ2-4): EADIYQTPRYLVIGTGKKITLECSQTMGHDKMYWYQQDPGMELHLIHYSYGVNSTEKGDLSSESTVSRIRTEHFPLTLESARPSHTSQYLCAVGDSKLLAKNIQYFGAGTRLSVL.

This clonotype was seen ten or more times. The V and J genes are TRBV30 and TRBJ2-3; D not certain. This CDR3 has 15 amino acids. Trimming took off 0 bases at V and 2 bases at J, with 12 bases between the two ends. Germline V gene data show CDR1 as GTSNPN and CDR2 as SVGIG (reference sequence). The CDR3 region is CAWSVASPTTDTQYF. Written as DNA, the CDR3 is TGTGCCTGGAGTGTCGCCTCCCCAACCACAGATACGCAGTATTTT.

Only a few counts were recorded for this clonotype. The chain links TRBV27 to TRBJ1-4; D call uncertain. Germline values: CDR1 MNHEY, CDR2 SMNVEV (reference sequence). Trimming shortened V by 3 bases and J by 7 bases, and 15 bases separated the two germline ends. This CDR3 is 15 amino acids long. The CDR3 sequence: CASSFRPRGVEKLFF. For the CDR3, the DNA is TGTGCCAGCAGTTTTCGGCCGAGAGGTGTTGAAAAACTGTTTTTT.

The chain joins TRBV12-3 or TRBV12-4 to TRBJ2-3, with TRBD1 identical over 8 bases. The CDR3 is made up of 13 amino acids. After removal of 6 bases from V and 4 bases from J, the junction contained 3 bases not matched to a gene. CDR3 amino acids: CASSQTGADTQYF. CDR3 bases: TGTGCCAGCAGCCAGACAGGGGCAGATACGCAGTATTTT.

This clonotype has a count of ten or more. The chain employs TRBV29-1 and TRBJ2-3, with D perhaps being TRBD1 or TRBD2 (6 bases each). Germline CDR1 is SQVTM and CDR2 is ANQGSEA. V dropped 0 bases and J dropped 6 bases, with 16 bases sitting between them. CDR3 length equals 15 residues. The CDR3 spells CSVEERGTGSDTQYF. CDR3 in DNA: TGCAGCGTTGAAGAGAGGGGGACTGGTTCTGATACGCAGTATTTT.

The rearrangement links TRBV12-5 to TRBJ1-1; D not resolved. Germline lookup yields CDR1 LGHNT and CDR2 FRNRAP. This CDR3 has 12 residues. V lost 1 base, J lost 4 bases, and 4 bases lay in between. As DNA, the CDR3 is TGTGCTAGTGGTTTGGCCAGCACTGAAGCTTTCTTT. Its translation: CASGLASTEAFF.

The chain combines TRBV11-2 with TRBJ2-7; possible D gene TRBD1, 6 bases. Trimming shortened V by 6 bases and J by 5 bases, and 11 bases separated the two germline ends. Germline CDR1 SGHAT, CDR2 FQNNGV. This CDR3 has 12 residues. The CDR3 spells CASRNRVHEQYF. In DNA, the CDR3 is TGTGCCAGCAGGAACAGGGTCCACGAGCAGTACTTC.

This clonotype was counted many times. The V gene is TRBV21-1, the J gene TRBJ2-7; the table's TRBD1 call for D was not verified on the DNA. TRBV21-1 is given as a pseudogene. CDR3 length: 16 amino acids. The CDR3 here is CASSAPRGVSSYEQYF. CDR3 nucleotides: TGTGCCAGCAGCGCACCACGGGGCGTTAGCTCCTACGAGCAGTACTTC.

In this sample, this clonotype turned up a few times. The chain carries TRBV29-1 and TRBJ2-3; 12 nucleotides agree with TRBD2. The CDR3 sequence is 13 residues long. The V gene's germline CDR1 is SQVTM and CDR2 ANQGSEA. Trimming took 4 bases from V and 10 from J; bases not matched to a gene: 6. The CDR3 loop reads CSVVELAGGAQYF. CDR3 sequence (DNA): TGCAGCGTTGTGGAACTAGCGGGAGGTGCGCAGTATTTT.